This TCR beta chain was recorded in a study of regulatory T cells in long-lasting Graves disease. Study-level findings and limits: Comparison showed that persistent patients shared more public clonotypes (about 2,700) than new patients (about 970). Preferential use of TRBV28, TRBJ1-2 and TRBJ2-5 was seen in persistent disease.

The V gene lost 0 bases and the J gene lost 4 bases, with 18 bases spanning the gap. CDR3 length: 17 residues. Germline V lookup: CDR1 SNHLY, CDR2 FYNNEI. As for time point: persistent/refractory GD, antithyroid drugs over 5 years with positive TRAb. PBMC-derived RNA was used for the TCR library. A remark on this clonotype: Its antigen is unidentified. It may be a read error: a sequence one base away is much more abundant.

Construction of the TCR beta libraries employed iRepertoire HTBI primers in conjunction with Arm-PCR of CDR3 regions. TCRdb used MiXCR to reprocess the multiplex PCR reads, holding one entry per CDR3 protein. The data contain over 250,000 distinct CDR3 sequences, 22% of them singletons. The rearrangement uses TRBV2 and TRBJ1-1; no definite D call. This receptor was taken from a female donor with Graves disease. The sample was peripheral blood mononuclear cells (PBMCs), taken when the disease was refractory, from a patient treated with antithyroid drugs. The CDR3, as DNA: TGTGCCAGCAGTGAAGCGCTTAACCGGCAGTTGAGCACTGAAGCTTTCTTT. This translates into CASSEALNRQLSTEAFF.